One T cell receptor (beta chain) is described in this entry. Its specificity is not known. This sample is part of a study of T-cell reconstitution after alpha-beta-depleted transplantation in children. Trimming cost V 2 bases and J 8 bases, with 17 bases left between them. This CDR3 comprises 15 residues. Germline V CDR1 and CDR2: SGHNT, YYREEE (reference sequence). Using unique molecular identifiers, the investigators prepared the TCRbeta library. TCRdb ran MiXCR on the PCR reads and lists one entry per CDR3 protein. The data show about 350,000 distinct CDR3 sequences, with 15% to 20% seen just once and around two fifths held by the top ten. General study points: T-cell counts and diversity at one year following transplant were attributed mainly to newly produced T cells. Expanded graft clones numbering several hundred reportedly gave rise to alpha-beta T cells about two months after transplant. The study traced high day-60 TCRbeta diversity in some patients to surviving recipient T cells and thymic progenitors.

This sequence joins TRBV5-4 and TRBJ2-1, with D possibly TRBD1 on 6 matching bases. Source: PBMCs, mostly from graft donor cells, taken 360 days after TCRalphabeta/CD19-depleted stem cell transplant. The sequence came from a male patient aged 2-9 years who had a stem cell transplant for acute lymphoblastic leukemia, so the T cells may come from the graft donor. CDR3 nucleotides: TGTGCCAGCAGCTTACAGGGTCGGACGGCCCATGAGCAGTTCTTC. Its translation is CASSLQGRTAHEQFF.